Here is one T cell receptor (beta chain) with its context. Assay: immunoSEQ multiplex PCR; the TCRdb copy retains only in-frame clones and omits some. The repertoire holds about 130,000 clones, with approximately 92% as singletons. CDR1 is SGHVS and CDR2 is FNYEAQ in the germline V gene. This CDR3 region has 14 residues. With 5 bases removed from V and 1 base from J, the gap between germline ends came to 11 bases. The data belong to a study of cytomegalovirus exposure and HLA in healthy donors. The sequenced sample was PBMCs. The J gene is TRBJ2-5, the V gene TRBV7-6, with D possibly being TRBD1 (5 bases). The sequence was obtained from a woman under 30 in good health and CMV-seropositive. This CDR3 reads CASSPDRSQETQYF. The DNA for the CDR3 is TGTGCCAGCAGCCCCGACAGAAGCCAAGAGACCCAGTACTTC.